The 25 T cell receptor beta chains below come from one sample, sequenced in a study of technical replicates of blood from several donors. Using immunoSEQ multiplex PCR, the repertoire was profiled, and TCRdb retains in-frame clones only, with some absent. The data show about 79,000 clones, roughly 94% seen once. The sequenced sample was T cells isolated from PBMCs. All receptors derive from a human donor in good health.

The chain uses TRBV28 and TRBJ2-1, with 8 nucleotides matching TRBD2. The J segment lost 0 bases and the V segment lost 5 bases, leaving 24 bases of the junction unmatched. Germline V gives CDR1 MDHEN, CDR2 SYDVKM. There are 22 residues in the CDR3. The CDR3 loop reads CASSPRASGYYTSLSSYNEQFF. The DNA for the CDR3 is TGTGCCAGCAGTCCAAGGGCTAGCGGGTACTACACCTCCCTAAGCTCCTACAATGAGCAGTTCTTC.

The chain is built from TRBV13 and TRBJ1-1; no reliable D call. CDR3 length: 14 residues. Germline V gene data show CDR1 as PRHDT and CDR2 as FYEKMQ (reference sequence). V was trimmed by 3 bases and J by 4 bases, leaving 12 bases between them. The CDR3 spells CASSFSLERTEAFF. The CDR3 coding sequence is TGTGCCAGCAGCTTTTCCCTAGAACGCACTGAAGCTTTCTTT.

This chain uses TRBV6-5 with TRBJ1-6; D possibly corresponds to TRBD1 (5 bases). There are 16 residues in the CDR3. V lost 1 base, J lost 7 bases, and 14 bases lay in between. Germline V gene data show CDR1 as MNHEY and CDR2 as SVGAGI. Here the CDR3 DNA reads TGTGCCAGCAGTTACTGGGGGGGTCCACCGAATTCACCCCTCCACTTT. Encoded protein: CASSYWGGPPNSPLHF.

This clone was counted once. V is TRBV20-1 and J is TRBJ2-7, with a weak D call TRBD2 (5 bases). The CDR3 length is 11 residues. Germline lookup yields CDR1 DFQATT and CDR2 SNEGSKA (reference sequence). CDR3 residues: CGVRSGYEQYF. The CDR3 coding sequence is TGCGGGGTTAGAAGCGGCTACGAGCAGTACTTC.

The chain is built from TRBV6-1 and TRBJ2-1, with TRBD2 matching over 8 bases. This CDR3 has 15 residues. The germline CDR1 and CDR2 sequences are MNHNS and SASEGT. V was pared by 3 bases and J by 4 bases, with 5 bases of the junction left unmatched. CDR3 loop: CASSDLRGEYNEQFF. The CDR3 bases are TGTGCCAGCAGTGATTTGCGGGGGGAATACAATGAGCAGTTCTTC.

The V call is TRBV5-1, the J call TRBJ1-3, with TRBD1 matching over 12 bases. Germline loops: CDR1 SGHRS, CDR2 YFSETQ. The V and J ends lost 4 bases and 0 bases, in that order; junction bases with no gene match: 11. This CDR3 has 19 amino acids. The CDR3 spells CASSPGTGGLPSSGNTIYF. The CDR3, as DNA: TGCGCCAGCAGCCCCGGGACAGGGGGCCTTCCGAGCTCTGGAAACACCATATATTTT.

This clone was seen once. V is TRBV6-5 and J is TRBJ2-1; TRBD2 matches at 14 bases. The CDR3 has 15 amino acids. Germline CDR1 is MNHEY and CDR2 is SVGAGI. After removal of 4 bases from V and 8 bases from J, the junction contained 4 bases not matched to a gene. The CDR3 sequence: CASSLGLAGGDEQFF. CDR3 DNA: TGTGCCAGCAGTTTAGGACTAGCGGGGGGCGATGAGCAGTTCTTC.

The CDR3 DNA sequence: TGTGCCAGCAGCTCTACAGGGATGGAAGAGACCCAGTACTTC. This encodes CASSSTGMEETQYF. The chain is built from TRBV7-3 and TRBJ2-5, with D maybe TRBD1 (6 bases). Germline CDR1 reads SGHTA; CDR2 reads FQGTGA. The CDR3 is 14 residues long. V shed 4 bases and J shed 3 bases, with 12 bases lying between them.

J is TRBJ2-6 and V is TRBV6-5; D is unresolved. Trimming cost V 8 bases and J 0 bases, with 5 bases left between them. CDR3 length equals 13 residues. Germline V gives CDR1 MNHEY, CDR2 SVGAGI. The CDR3 loop is CASSRSGANVLTF. For the CDR3, the DNA is TGTGCCAGCTCCCGCTCTGGGGCCAACGTCCTGACTTTC.

This clone appeared a single time. The rearrangement joins TRBV11-2 to TRBJ2-1; the match to TRBD2 covers 7 bases. In germline, CDR1 is SGHAT, CDR2 FQNNGV. This CDR3 has 16 amino acids. Losses at the gene ends were 5 bases for V and 7 bases for J; bases not matched to a gene: 14. The CDR3 DNA is TGTGCCAGCAGCCTTTTTCGGGGCGGGAGTATTAATGAGCAGTTCTTC. Translating gives CASSLFRGGSINEQFF.

V is TRBV25-1 and J is TRBJ1-6, with a tentative D call TRBD1 (5 bases). This CDR3 spans 15 amino acids. V dropped 3 bases and J dropped 15 bases, with 21 bases sitting between them. Germline-derived CDR1 and CDR2 are MGHDK and SYGVNS. CDR3 region: CASSEGGNPPYNLHF. CDR3 DNA: TGTGCCAGCAGTGAGGGGGGGAACCCTCCCTATAACCTCCACTTT.

The chain is built from TRBV5-1 and TRBJ2-1; D is unresolved. The V gene's germline CDR1 is SGHRS and CDR2 YFSETQ. Trimming took off 1 base at V and 5 bases at J, with 13 bases between the two ends. CDR3 length: 15 residues. CDR3 nucleotides: TGCGCCAGCAGCTTGTATTCTAGTCGGAACAATGAGCAGTTCTTC. This encodes CASSLYSSRNNEQFF.

This chain connects TRBV28 to TRBJ1-5, with D unresolved. V was shortened by 5 bases and J by 3 bases, with 11 bases between the two germline ends. The CDR3 is made up of 14 amino acids. CDR1 and CDR2 from the germline V gene are MDHEN and SYDVKM. The CDR3 DNA reads TGTGCCAGCAGTGCCAGTGTTAACAATCAGCCCCAGCATTTT. This encodes CASSASVNNQPQHF.

The chain links TRBV19 to TRBJ2-7; 10 bases map to TRBD1. CDR3 length: 14 amino acids. V was pared by 5 bases and J by 2 bases, with 3 bases of the junction left unmatched. Germline loops: CDR1 LNHDA, CDR2 SQIVND (reference sequence). CDR3 in DNA: TGTGCCAGTAGTGCCGGGACAGGGGCCTACGAGCAGTACTTC. This encodes CASSAGTGAYEQYF.

This sequence joins TRBV4-1 and TRBJ2-5; 8 positions agree with TRBD2. Germline lookup yields CDR1 MGHRA and CDR2 YSYEKL. V shed 0 bases, J shed 13 bases, and the junction held 13 bases outside the gene matches. The CDR3 sequence is 15 residues long. CDR3 protein: CASSQEGSGANVRYF. CDR3 coding DNA: TGCGCCAGCAGCCAAGAAGGTAGCGGGGCAAATGTTCGGTACTTC.

The chain uses TRBV6-5 and TRBJ1-2; possible D gene TRBD1, 5 bases. The CDR3 is made up of 14 amino acids. Germline-derived CDR1 and CDR2 are MNHEY and SVGAGI. The ends were cut back, 0 bases at V and 3 bases at J, with 8 bases in the middle. The CDR3: CASSYSWGDYGYTF. The DNA for the CDR3 is TGTGCCAGCAGTTACTCGTGGGGGGACTATGGCTACACCTTC.

This clone was recorded once. The chain is built from TRBV5-4 and TRBJ2-1; 10 bases match TRBD2. J lost 10 bases, V lost 3 bases, and 7 bases had no gene match. Germline V gives CDR1 SGHNT, CDR2 YYREEE (reference sequence). The CDR3 contains 14 residues. The CDR3 is CASSSASGGEEQFF. DNA of the CDR3: TGTGCCAGCAGCTCCGCTAGCGGGGGCGAGGAGCAGTTCTTC.

CDR3 loop: CASSLGGGGFGGYTF. The CDR3 region has the DNA TGTGCCAGCAGCTTAGGTGGCGGCGGCTTTGGTGGCTACACCTTC. V usage is TRBV7-2 and J usage is TRBJ1-2; D is unresolved. The V gene lost 1 base and the J gene lost 7 bases, with 16 bases spanning the gap. Germline V lookup: CDR1 SGHTA, CDR2 FQGNSA. This CDR3 comprises 15 residues.

The chain combines TRBV28 with TRBJ1-5, with 7 bases lining up with TRBD1. The CDR3 consists of 17 residues. In germline, CDR1 is MDHEN, CDR2 SYDVKM. Unmatched junction bases numbered 11, after V lost 6 bases and J lost 0 bases. The CDR3 DNA reads as TGTGCCAGCAGCCTACAGGGGCTTAAGAATAGCAATCAGCCCCAGCATTTT. Translation: CASSLQGLKNSNQPQHF.

J is TRBJ2-1 and V is TRBV5-1; a weak D match, TRBD2 (5 bases). Germline CDR1 reads SGHRS; CDR2 reads YFSETQ. V was shortened by 2 bases and J by 5 bases, with 11 bases between the two germline ends. This CDR3 spans 14 amino acids. CDR3 sequence: CASSLRTANNEQFF. The DNA of the CDR3 is TGCGCCAGCAGCTTAAGGACTGCGAACAATGAGCAGTTCTTC.

The chain joins TRBV19 to TRBJ1-5; TRBD1 might be the D (5 bases). CDR3 length: 17 amino acids. Germline-derived CDR1 and CDR2 are LNHDA and SQIVND (reference sequence). Trimming pared 5 bases from V and 3 bases from J, leaving 20 bases between. The CDR3 sequence: CASSPLVLGAPNQPQHF. The CDR3 coding sequence is TGTGCCAGTAGTCCACTCGTGCTTGGGGCACCCAATCAGCCCCAGCATTTT. Drawing the rest from reference TRBV19 and TRBJ1-5, the complete variable domain is DGGITQSPKYLFRKEGQNVTLSCEQNLNHDAMYWYRQDPGQGLRLIYYSQIVNDFQKGDIAEGYSVSREKKESFPLTVTSAQKNPTAFYLCASSPLVLGAPNQPQHFGDGTRLSIL.

This chain joins TRBV6-5 and TRBJ1-2; tentative D call: TRBD1 (6 bases). Trimming left V 8 bases short and J 7 bases short, with 11 bases between. The CDR3 sequence is 11 residues long. Germline V gene lookup returns CDR1 MNHEY and CDR2 SVGAGI. CDR3 coding DNA: TGTGCCAGCGGGCAGGGGCTTGGCTACACCTTC. Its translation: CASGQGLGYTF.

The genes are TRBV4-1 and TRBJ2-3; 10 positions match TRBD2. With V trimmed by 1 base and J by 0 bases, 10 bases remained unmatched. Germline values: CDR1 MGHRA, CDR2 YSYEKL. This CDR3 is built from 19 residues. CDR3 loop: CASSQVPAGGPPSTDTQYF. The CDR3 nucleotides are TGCGCCAGCAGCCAAGTCCCAGCGGGAGGGCCCCCTAGCACAGATACGCAGTATTTT.

This rearrangement joins TRBV9 to TRBJ2-2; TRBD1 matches at 7 bases. The CDR3 runs to 17 residues. The ends lost 0 bases at V and 4 bases at J; junction bases unmatched: 9. The germline gives CDR1 SGDLS, CDR2 YYNGEE. The CDR3 DNA reads as TGTGCCAGCAGCGTAGGGGAGACAGGGTGGGTCACCGGGGAGCTGTTTTTT. This codes for CASSVGETGWVTGELFF.

The V call is TRBV7-9, the J call TRBJ2-7, with D tentatively TRBD1 (6 bases). Germline CDR1 is SEHNR and CDR2 is FQNEAQ (reference sequence). The CDR3 is made up of 15 amino acids. V dropped 4 bases and J dropped 2 bases, with 15 bases sitting between them. In DNA form, the CDR3 reads TGTGCCAGCAGCTCGTTGACAGGCCACCCCTACGAGCAGTACTTC. Protein product: CASSSLTGHPYEQYF.